This TCR beta chain was recovered during a study of OX40 agonist ivuxolimab in advanced cancers. Turning to the study itself: Cancers in dose escalation were hepatocellular, melanoma, renal cell and head and neck. Mean age about 60 years, range about 20 to 79; around 80% male.

This CDR3 region has 14 residues. Germline V lookup: CDR1 SGHRS, CDR2 YFSETQ. The junction had 7 bases not matched to a gene; V was cut back by 4 bases and J by 5 bases. This clone has just a few counts. Clones were read by immunoSEQ multiplex PCR, and TCRdb kept only the in-frame ones, dropping some. This table has more than 25,000 clones, about 76% appearing once. Here the sequenced sample was CD4+ or CD8+ T cells sorted from blood, taken in a trial of the OX40 agonist ivuxolimab. This clonotype originated in an adult with an advanced solid tumor such as melanoma, head and neck, liver or kidney cancer. The chain links TRBV5-1 to TRBJ1-1; 8 bases agree with TRBD1. The CDR3 DNA sequence: TGCGCCAGCAGCCTAGACAGGGGAGGGACTGAAGCTTTCTTT. Its protein product is CASSLDRGGTEAFF.